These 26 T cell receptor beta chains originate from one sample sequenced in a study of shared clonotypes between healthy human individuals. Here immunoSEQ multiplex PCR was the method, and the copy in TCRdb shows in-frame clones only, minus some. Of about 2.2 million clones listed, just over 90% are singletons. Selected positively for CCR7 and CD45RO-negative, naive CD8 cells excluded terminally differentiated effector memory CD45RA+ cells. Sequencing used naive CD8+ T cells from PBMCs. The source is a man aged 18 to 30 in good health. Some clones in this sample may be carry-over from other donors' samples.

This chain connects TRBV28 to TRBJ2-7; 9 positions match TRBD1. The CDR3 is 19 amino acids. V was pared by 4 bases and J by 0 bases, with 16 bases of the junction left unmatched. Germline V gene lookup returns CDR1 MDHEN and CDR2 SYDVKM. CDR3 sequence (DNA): TGTGCCAGCAGTTCACTAGGACAGGGGTTATCGGAGGCCTCCTACGAGCAGTACTTC. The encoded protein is CASSSLGQGLSEASYEQYF.

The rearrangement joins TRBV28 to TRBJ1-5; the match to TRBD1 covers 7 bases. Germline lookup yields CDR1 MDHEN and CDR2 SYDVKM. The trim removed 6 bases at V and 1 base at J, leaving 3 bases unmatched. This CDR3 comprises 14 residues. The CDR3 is CASRGQYSNQPQHF. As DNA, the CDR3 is TGTGCCAGCAGGGGACAGTACAGCAATCAGCCCCAGCATTTT.

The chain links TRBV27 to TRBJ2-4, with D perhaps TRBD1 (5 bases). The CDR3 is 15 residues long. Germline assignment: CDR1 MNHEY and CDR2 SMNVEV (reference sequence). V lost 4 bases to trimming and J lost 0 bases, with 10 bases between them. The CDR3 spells CASSSTVLAKNIQYF. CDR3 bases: TGTGCCAGCAGTTCGACAGTATTAGCCAAAAACATTCAGTACTTC.

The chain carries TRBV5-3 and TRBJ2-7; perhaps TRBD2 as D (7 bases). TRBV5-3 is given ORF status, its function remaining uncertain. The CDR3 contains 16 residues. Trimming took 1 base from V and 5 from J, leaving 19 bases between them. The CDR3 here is CARSLNVGGGLDEQYF. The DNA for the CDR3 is TGTGCCAGAAGCTTGAATGTGGGAGGGGGTCTCGACGAGCAGTACTTC.

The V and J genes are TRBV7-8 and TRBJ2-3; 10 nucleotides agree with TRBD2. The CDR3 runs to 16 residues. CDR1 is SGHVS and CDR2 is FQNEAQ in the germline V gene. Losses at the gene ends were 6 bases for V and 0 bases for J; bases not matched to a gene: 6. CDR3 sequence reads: CASSRGLAASTDTQYF. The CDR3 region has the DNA TGTGCCAGCAGTCGCGGACTAGCGGCAAGCACAGATACGCAGTATTTT.

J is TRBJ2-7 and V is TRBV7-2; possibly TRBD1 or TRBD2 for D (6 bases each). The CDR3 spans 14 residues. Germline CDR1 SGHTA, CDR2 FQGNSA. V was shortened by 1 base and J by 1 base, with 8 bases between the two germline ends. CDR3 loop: CASSLEGGSYEQYF. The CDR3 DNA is TGTGCCAGCAGCTTAGAGGGGGGATCCTACGAGCAGTACTTC.

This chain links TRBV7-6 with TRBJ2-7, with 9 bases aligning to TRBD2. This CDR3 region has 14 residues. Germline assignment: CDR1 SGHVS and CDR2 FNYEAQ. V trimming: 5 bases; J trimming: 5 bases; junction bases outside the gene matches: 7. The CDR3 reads CASSPEREEHEQYF. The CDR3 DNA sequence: TGTGCCAGCAGCCCCGAGCGGGAGGAACACGAGCAGTACTTC.

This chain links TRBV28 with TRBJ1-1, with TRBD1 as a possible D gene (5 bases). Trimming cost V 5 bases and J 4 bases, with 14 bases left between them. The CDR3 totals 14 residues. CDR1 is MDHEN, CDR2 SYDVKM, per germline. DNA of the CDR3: TGTGCCAGCAGTCCTCCAGGGTTCAGCACTGAAGCTTTCTTT. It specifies CASSPPGFSTEAFF. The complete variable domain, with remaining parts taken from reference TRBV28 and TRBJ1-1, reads DVKVTQSSRYLVKRTGEKVFLECVQDMDHENMFWYRQDPGLGLRLIYFSYDVKMKEKGDIPEGYSVSREKKERFSLILESASTNQTSMYLCASSPPGFSTEAFFGQGTRLTVV.

CDR3 sequence reads: CASSPGQGAHNEQFF. The CDR3 DNA reads TGTGCCAGCAGTCCCGGACAGGGGGCCCACAATGAGCAGTTCTTC. The chain is built from TRBV2 and TRBJ2-1; 11 bases map to TRBD1. V lost 5 bases and J lost 5; bases outside the gene matches: 5. The CDR3 extends over 15 amino acids. Germline V CDR1 and CDR2: SNHLY, FYNNEI.

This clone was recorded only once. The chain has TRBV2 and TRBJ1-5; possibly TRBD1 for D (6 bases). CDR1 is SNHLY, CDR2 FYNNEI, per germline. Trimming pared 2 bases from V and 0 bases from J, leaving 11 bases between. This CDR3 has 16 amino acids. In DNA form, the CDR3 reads TGTGCCAGCAGTGAATACCTGGACAGTAGCAATCAGCCCCAGCATTTT. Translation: CASSEYLDSSNQPQHF.

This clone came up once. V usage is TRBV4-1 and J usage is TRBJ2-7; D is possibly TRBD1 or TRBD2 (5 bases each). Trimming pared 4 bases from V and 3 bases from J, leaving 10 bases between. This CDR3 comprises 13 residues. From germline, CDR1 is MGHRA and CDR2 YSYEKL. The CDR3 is CASSPGPFYEQYF. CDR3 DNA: TGCGCCAGCAGCCCGGGACCTTTCTACGAGCAGTACTTC.

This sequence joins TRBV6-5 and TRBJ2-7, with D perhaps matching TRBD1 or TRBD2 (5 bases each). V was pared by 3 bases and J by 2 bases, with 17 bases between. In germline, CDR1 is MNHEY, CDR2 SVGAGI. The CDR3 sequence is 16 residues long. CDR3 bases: TGTGCCAGCAGTTATTCAAGTGGGGACCGAGCCTACGAGCAGTACTTC. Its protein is CASSYSSGDRAYEQYF.

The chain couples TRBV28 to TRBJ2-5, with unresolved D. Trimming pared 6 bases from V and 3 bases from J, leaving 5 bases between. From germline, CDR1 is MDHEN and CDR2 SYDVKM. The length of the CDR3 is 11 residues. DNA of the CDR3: TGTGCCAGCAGACTCAAAGAGACCCAGTACTTC. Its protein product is CASRLKETQYF.

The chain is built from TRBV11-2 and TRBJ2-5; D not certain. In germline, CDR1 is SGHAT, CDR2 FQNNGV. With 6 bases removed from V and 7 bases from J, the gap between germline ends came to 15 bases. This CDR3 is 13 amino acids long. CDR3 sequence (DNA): TGTGCCAGCAGTGCCCCCCCCGGAGTGACCCAGTACTTC. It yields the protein CASSAPPGVTQYF.

The CDR3 region is CASSAAGQDEQYF. Here the CDR3 DNA reads TGTGCCAGTAGTGCGGCCGGACAGGACGAGCAGTACTTC. The genes are TRBV19 and TRBJ2-7; 7 bases fit TRBD1. The CDR3 totals 13 residues. The trim removed 5 bases at V and 5 bases at J, leaving 6 bases unmatched. Germline CDR1 LNHDA, CDR2 SQIVND (reference sequence).

CDR3 sequence: CASSLQSIYYEQYF. The CDR3 DNA follows: TGTGCCAGCAGCTTACAGAGTATCTACTACGAGCAGTACTTC. The chain joins TRBV11-2 to TRBJ2-7; D remains ambiguous. In germline, CDR1 is SGHAT, CDR2 FQNNGV. The CDR3 is 14 residues long. V was clipped by 2 bases and J by 3 bases, with 11 bases between them.

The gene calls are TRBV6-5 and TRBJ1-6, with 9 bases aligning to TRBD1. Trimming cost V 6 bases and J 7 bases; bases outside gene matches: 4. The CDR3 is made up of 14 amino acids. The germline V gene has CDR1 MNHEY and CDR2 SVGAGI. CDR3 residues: CASSPDRGNSPLHF. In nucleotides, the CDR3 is TGTGCCAGCAGCCCGGACAGGGGAAATTCACCCCTCCACTTT.

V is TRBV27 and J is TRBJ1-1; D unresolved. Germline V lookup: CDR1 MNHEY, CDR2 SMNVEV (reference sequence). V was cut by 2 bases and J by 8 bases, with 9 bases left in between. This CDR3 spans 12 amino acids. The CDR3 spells CASSLRAGEAFF. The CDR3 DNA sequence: TGTGCCAGCAGTTTAAGGGCGGGGGAAGCTTTCTTT.

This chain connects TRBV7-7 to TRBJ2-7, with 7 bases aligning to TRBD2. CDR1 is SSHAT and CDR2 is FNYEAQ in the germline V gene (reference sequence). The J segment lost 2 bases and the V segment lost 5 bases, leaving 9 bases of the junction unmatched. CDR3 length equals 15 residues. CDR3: CASSAGLAATYEQYF. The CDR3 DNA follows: TGTGCCAGCAGCGCCGGGCTAGCGGCGACCTACGAGCAGTACTTC. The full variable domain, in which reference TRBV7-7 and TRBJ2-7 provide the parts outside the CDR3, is GAGVSQSPRYKVTKRGQDVTLRCDPISSHATLYWYQQALGQGPEFLTYFNYEAQPDKSGLPSDRFSAERPEGSISTLTIQRTEQRDSAMYRCASSAGLAATYEQYFGPGTRLTVT.

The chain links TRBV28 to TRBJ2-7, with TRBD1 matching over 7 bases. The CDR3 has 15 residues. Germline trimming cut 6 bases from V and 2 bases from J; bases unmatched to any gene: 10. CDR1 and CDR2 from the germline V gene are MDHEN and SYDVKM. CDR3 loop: CASSSPRDSTYEQYF. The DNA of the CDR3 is TGTGCCAGCAGCTCCCCCCGGGACAGTACCTACGAGCAGTACTTC.

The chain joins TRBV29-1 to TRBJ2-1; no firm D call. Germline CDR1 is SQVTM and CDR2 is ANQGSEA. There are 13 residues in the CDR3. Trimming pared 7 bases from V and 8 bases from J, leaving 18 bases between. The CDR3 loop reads CSAAGPPDYEQFF. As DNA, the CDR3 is TGCAGCGCCGCCGGGCCCCCTGACTATGAGCAGTTCTTC.

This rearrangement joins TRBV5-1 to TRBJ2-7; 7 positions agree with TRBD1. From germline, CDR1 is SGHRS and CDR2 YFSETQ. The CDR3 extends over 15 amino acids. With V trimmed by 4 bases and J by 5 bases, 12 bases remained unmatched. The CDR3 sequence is CASSLTPVQGNEQYF. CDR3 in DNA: TGCGCCAGCAGCCTAACTCCGGTACAGGGGAACGAGCAGTACTTC.

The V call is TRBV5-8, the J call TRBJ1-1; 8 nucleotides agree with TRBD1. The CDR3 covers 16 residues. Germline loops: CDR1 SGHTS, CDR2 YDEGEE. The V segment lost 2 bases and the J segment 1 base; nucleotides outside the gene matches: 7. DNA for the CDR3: TGTGCCAGCAGCTTTCTCTTTGACAGGGGGAACACTGAAGCTTTCTTT. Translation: CASSFLFDRGNTEAFF. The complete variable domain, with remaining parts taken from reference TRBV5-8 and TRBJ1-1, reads EAGVTQSPTHLIKTRGQQATLRCSPISGHTSVYWYQQALGLGLQFLLWYDEGEERNRGNFPPRFSGRQFPNYSSELNVNALELEDSALYLCASSFLFDRGNTEAFFGQGTRLTVV.

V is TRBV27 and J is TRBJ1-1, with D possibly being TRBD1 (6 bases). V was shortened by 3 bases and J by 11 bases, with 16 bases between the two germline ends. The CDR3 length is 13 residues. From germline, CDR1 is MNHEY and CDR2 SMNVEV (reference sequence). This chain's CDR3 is CASSFSPQGGAFF. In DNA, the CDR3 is TGTGCCAGCAGTTTTTCACCACAGGGTGGGGCTTTCTTT.

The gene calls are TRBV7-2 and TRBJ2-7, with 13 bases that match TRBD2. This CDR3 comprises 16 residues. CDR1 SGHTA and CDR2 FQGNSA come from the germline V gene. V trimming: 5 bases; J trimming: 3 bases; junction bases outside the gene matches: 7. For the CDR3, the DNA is TGTGCCAGCAGCAACCGACTAGCGGGAGGTAGCTACGAGCAGTACTTC. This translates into CASSNRLAGGSYEQYF.

The CDR3 reads CASSPAGGLNTEAFF. The CDR3 nucleotides are TGTGCCAGCAGTCCGGCAGGGGGCTTGAACACTGAAGCTTTCTTT. V usage is TRBV27 and J usage is TRBJ1-1; 8 bases fit TRBD1. The length of the CDR3 is 15 residues. The J segment lost 0 bases and the V segment lost 5 bases, leaving 5 bases of the junction unmatched. Germline CDR1 MNHEY, CDR2 SMNVEV (reference sequence).